Following are 32 T cell receptor beta chains from one sample sequenced in a study of blood T cell repertoires in COVID-19. TCRdb keeps only in-frame clones here, not all; method: immunoSEQ multiplex PCR. This table has roughly 64,000 clones, about nine tenths appearing once. Source material: peripheral blood. Receptor source: a middle-aged man with active COVID-19.

V usage is TRBV25-1 and J usage is TRBJ2-1; D unresolved. Trimming left V 5 bases short and J 5 bases short, with 4 bases between. Germline V CDR1 and CDR2: MGHDK, SYGVNS. The CDR3 sequence is 11 residues long. The CDR3 nucleotides are TGTGCCAGCAGTCTTCACAATGAGCAGTTCTTC. Protein sequence: CASSLHNEQFF.

V usage is TRBV18 and J usage is TRBJ2-3, with D uncertain. V dropped 0 bases and J dropped 8 bases, with 6 bases sitting between them. Germline CDR1 and CDR2: KGHSH and LQKENI. The CDR3 consists of 12 residues. CDR3 sequence: CASSPPLPTQYF. Written as DNA, the CDR3 is TGTGCCAGCTCACCACCCCTCCCTACGCAGTATTTT.

The chain links TRBV7-3 to TRBJ2-3; possibly TRBD1 for D (6 bases). Trimming left V 2 bases short and J 4 bases short, with 13 bases between. This CDR3 has 15 amino acids. The germline gives CDR1 SGHTA, CDR2 FQGTGA. The CDR3 region is CASSLSGERADTQYF. CDR3 DNA: TGTGCCAGCAGCTTATCAGGGGAACGGGCAGATACGCAGTATTTT. Using reference TRBV7-3 and TRBJ2-3 for the parts outside the CDR3, the full variable domain is GAGVSQTPSNKVTEKGKYVELRCDPISGHTALYWYRQSLGQGPEFLIYFQGTGAADDSGLPNDRFFAVRPEGSVSTLKIQRTERGDSAVYLCASSLSGERADTQYFGPGTRLTVL.

The gene calls are TRBV18 and TRBJ2-7; TRBD1 might be the D (5 bases). The V gene lost 4 bases and the J gene lost 0 bases, with 10 bases spanning the gap. This CDR3 is 14 amino acids long. The germline CDR1 and CDR2 sequences are KGHSH and LQKENI. The CDR3 loop is CASSLTADSYEQYF. CDR3 coding DNA: TGTGCCAGCTCACTGACAGCTGACTCCTACGAGCAGTACTTC.

The genes are TRBV7-8 and TRBJ2-7, with D maybe TRBD2 (6 bases). CDR3 size: 17 residues. The V end was cut by 4 bases, the J end by 3 bases, with 22 bases between. The germline CDR1 and CDR2 sequences are SGHVS and FQNEAQ. The CDR3 DNA reads TGTGCCAGCAGCTCCCTCCCCCAAGAAGCGGGTTACTACGAGCAGTACTTC. Its protein product is CASSSLPQEAGYYEQYF.

The rearrangement links TRBV11-2 to TRBJ1-3; 8 nucleotides line up with TRBD1. J gave up 0 bases and V 1 base, and 8 bases lay outside the gene matches. The length of the CDR3 is 18 residues. Germline CDR1 and CDR2: SGHAT and FQNNGV. CDR3 in amino acids: CASSLGRTGLLSGNTIYF. The CDR3 bases are TGTGCCAGCAGCTTAGGTCGGACAGGGCTGCTCTCTGGAAACACCATATATTTT.

With respect to this clone: This same CDR3 is encoded by further DNA sequences in the sample. This sequence joins TRBV5-1 and TRBJ2-1, with 9 nucleotides matching TRBD2. The J segment lost 8 bases and the V segment lost 0 bases, leaving 12 bases of the junction unmatched. CDR1 and CDR2 from the germline V gene are SGHRS and YFSETQ. The CDR3 consists of 17 residues. CDR3 loop: CASSLGGRRGGLDEQFF. DNA of the CDR3: TGCGCCAGCAGCTTGGGTGGGCGGCGGGGGGGCCTCGATGAGCAGTTCTTC. Using reference TRBV5-1 and TRBJ2-1 for the parts outside the CDR3, the full variable domain is KAGVTQTPRYLIKTRGQQVTLSCSPISGHRSVSWYQQTPGQGLQFLFEYFSETQRNKGNFPGRFSGRQFSNSRSEMNVSTLELGDSALYLCASSLGGRRGGLDEQFFGPGTRLTVL.

The chain combines TRBV14 with TRBJ2-7; 8 bases align to TRBD1. J was trimmed by 3 bases and V by 1 base; bases with no gene match: 5. CDR3 length: 15 residues. The germline gives CDR1 SGHDN, CDR2 FVKESK. The CDR3 loop reads CASSQVDRGYYEQYF. The CDR3 DNA reads TGTGCCAGCAGCCAAGTAGACAGGGGATACTACGAGCAGTACTTC. Full variable domain (outside the CDR3, taken from reference TRBV14 and TRBJ2-7): EAGVTQFPSHSVIEKGQTVTLRCDPISGHDNLYWYRRVMGKEIKFLLHFVKESKQDESGMPNNRFLAERTGGTYSTLKVQPAELEDSGVYFCASSQVDRGYYEQYFGPGTRLTVT.

The chain uses TRBV27 and TRBJ1-1; 7 nucleotides match TRBD1. With 6 bases clipped from V and 4 bases from J, the junction kept 14 bases outside the gene matches. CDR1 is MNHEY and CDR2 is SMNVEV in the germline V gene (reference sequence). The CDR3 runs to 16 residues. The CDR3 loop is CASSNPHRGGGTEAFF. Here the CDR3 DNA reads TGTGCCAGCAGCAACCCTCACAGGGGTGGGGGCACTGAAGCTTTCTTT.

This rearrangement joins TRBV6-5 to TRBJ2-7; tentative D call: TRBD1 (7 bases). The CDR3 loop spans 15 amino acids. V was trimmed by 7 bases and J by 7 bases, leaving 23 bases between them. CDR1 is MNHEY, CDR2 SVGAGI, per germline. CDR3 sequence (DNA): TGTGCCAGCACATCATACAGGAGGGGGCGCGGTGAGCAGTACTTC. Its protein product is CASTSYRRGRGEQYF.

The chain has TRBV19 and TRBJ2-3, with D uncertain. The CDR3 sequence is 13 residues long. From germline, CDR1 is LNHDA and CDR2 SQIVND (reference sequence). The V and J ends lost 6 bases and 2 bases respectively, with 9 bases between them. The CDR3 DNA reads as TGTGCCAGTAGAGTGCAGAACACAGATACGCAGTATTTT. Its protein product is CASRVQNTDTQYF.

This chain connects TRBV3-1 (or the pseudogene TRBV3-2) to TRBJ1-6, with a possible D match to TRBD1 (5 bases). This CDR3 region has 15 residues. The V gene's germline CDR1 is LGHDT and CDR2 YNNKEL (reference sequence). Trimming took off 1 base at V and 4 bases at J, with 8 bases between the two ends. CDR3 nucleotides: TGTGCCAGCAGCCAAGGACAGAGTTATAATTCACCCCTCCACTTT. Translated: CASSQGQSYNSPLHF.

Only one count was recorded for this clone. The chain couples TRBV15 to TRBJ2-5; D is undetermined. The CDR3 is 14 residues long. V dropped 1 base and J dropped 5 bases, with 11 bases sitting between them. Germline-derived CDR1 and CDR2 are LNHNV and YYDKDF (reference sequence). This CDR3 reads CATSRGLLSETQYF. The CDR3 nucleotides read TGTGCCACCAGCAGAGGGCTCCTCAGTGAGACCCAGTACTTC.

This clone has more than one count but fewer than ten. The chain uses TRBV6-1 and TRBJ1-6, with TRBD1 matching 7 bases. The germline CDR1 and CDR2 sequences are MNHNS and SASEGT. The V segment lost 4 bases and the J segment 0 bases; nucleotides outside the gene matches: 9. CDR3 length equals 18 residues. CDR3 in amino acids: CASSGGQITSSYNSPLHF. In DNA, the CDR3 is TGTGCCAGCAGTGGGGGACAGATTACAAGCTCCTATAATTCACCCCTCCACTTT.

The genes are TRBV4-1 and TRBJ2-4; 9 bases line up with TRBD1. CDR3 size: 17 residues. The ends lost 2 bases at V and 0 bases at J; junction bases unmatched: 5. CDR1 is MGHRA and CDR2 is YSYEKL in the germline V gene. The CDR3 sequence is CASSQWTGVIAKNIQYF. In DNA, the CDR3 is TGCGCCAGCAGCCAATGGACAGGGGTTATAGCCAAAAACATTCAGTACTTC.

This sequence joins TRBV7-2 and TRBJ2-5; 7 bases align to TRBD2. Germline V gene sequence: CDR1 SGHTA, CDR2 FQGNSA. The CDR3 totals 14 residues. Germline trimming cut 0 bases from V and 7 bases from J; bases unmatched to any gene: 5. CDR3 sequence reads: CASSLAAWGGTQYF. The CDR3 coding sequence is TGTGCCAGCAGCTTAGCGGCCTGGGGGGGGACCCAGTACTTC.

This chain joins TRBV7-2 and TRBJ2-2, with TRBD1 matching over 7 bases. Trimming removed 5 bases from V and 5 bases from J; junction bases left unmatched: 11. The V gene's germline CDR1 is SGHTA and CDR2 FQGNSA. The CDR3 sequence is 16 residues long. The CDR3 protein is CASSPKGTRGTGELFF. The CDR3 bases are TGTGCCAGCAGCCCGAAAGGGACCAGGGGGACCGGGGAGCTGTTTTTT.

The gene calls are TRBV28 and TRBJ2-7, with 8 bases matching TRBD1. The CDR3 extends over 13 amino acids. V was pared by 6 bases and J by 7 bases, with 8 bases of the junction left unmatched. CDR1 and CDR2 from the germline V gene are MDHEN and SYDVKM. In DNA form, the CDR3 reads TGTGCCAGCAGACTGACAGGGGCTGAAGAGCAGTACTTC. It translates to CASRLTGAEEQYF.

This chain links TRBV6-6 with TRBJ2-7; unclear D gene. Germline CDR1 reads MNHNY; CDR2 reads SVGAGI (reference sequence). V was shortened by 2 bases and J by 1 base, with 12 bases between the two germline ends. CDR3 length: 15 amino acids. CDR3 bases: TGTGCCAGCAGTTACGATCCGAGAGTGTCCTACGAGCAGTACTTC. As protein: CASSYDPRVSYEQYF.

This chain joins TRBV5-1 and TRBJ2-7, with 7 bases matching TRBD1. The V segment lost 4 bases and the J segment 2 bases; nucleotides outside the gene matches: 6. The CDR3 is made up of 14 amino acids. In germline, CDR1 is SGHRS, CDR2 YFSETQ. The CDR3 region is CASSRTGGPYEQYF. CDR3 DNA: TGCGCCAGCAGCAGGACAGGAGGTCCCTACGAGCAGTACTTC.

This chain connects TRBV9 to TRBJ2-7; D is unclear. Germline V CDR1 and CDR2: SGDLS, YYNGEE. The CDR3 is 14 amino acids. Trimming stripped 0 bases from V and 2 bases from J, with 9 bases between. Written as DNA, the CDR3 is TGTGCCAGCAGCGTAGGCAGGCTAACCTACGAGCAGTACTTC. Residues: CASSVGRLTYEQYF.

The rearrangement joins TRBV19 to TRBJ2-5, with D possibly being TRBD1 (6 bases). There are 16 residues in the CDR3. Germline loops: CDR1 LNHDA, CDR2 SQIVND (reference sequence). V lost 4 bases to trimming and J lost 2 bases, with 17 bases between them. Here the CDR3 DNA reads TGTGCCAGTAGTACACGGGTTAGACAGGCACAAGAGACCCAGTACTTC. Translated, it gives CASSTRVRQAQETQYF.

This sequence joins TRBV4-3 and TRBJ2-2; 13 nucleotides line up with TRBD2. Germline assignment: CDR1 LGHNA and CDR2 YSLEER. Trimming cost V 4 bases and J 5 bases; bases outside gene matches: 7. This CDR3 spans 17 amino acids. In DNA, the CDR3 is TGCGCCAGCAGCCCCGGACTAGCGGGAGATGCTACCGGGGAGCTGTTTTTT. It is translated as CASSPGLAGDATGELFF.

CDR3 amino acids: CASSAGSYNEQFF. The CDR3 bases are TGTGCCAGCAGCGCAGGCTCCTACAATGAGCAGTTCTTC. The genes are TRBV12-3 or TRBV12-4 and TRBJ2-1; D is unclear. Trimming stripped 6 bases from V and 0 bases from J, with 6 bases between. The CDR3 is 13 amino acids.

The chain carries TRBV19 and TRBJ1-1, with 7 nucleotides matching TRBD1. Trimming took 3 bases from V and 4 from J; bases not matched to a gene: 2. CDR3 length: 13 residues. From germline, CDR1 is LNHDA and CDR2 SQIVND (reference sequence). The CDR3 coding sequence is TGTGCCAGTAGTATCGCAGGGGGCACTGAAGCTTTCTTT. This sequence encodes CASSIAGGTEAFF.

The V and J genes are TRBV18 and TRBJ2-5; 8 nucleotides align to TRBD2. CDR3 length: 16 residues. The germline V gene encodes CDR1 KGHSH and CDR2 LQKENI. With 2 bases clipped from V and 5 bases from J, the junction kept 10 bases outside the gene matches. The CDR3 sequence: CASSPSTGLDGETQYF. The CDR3 coding sequence is TGTGCCAGCTCACCATCAACGGGACTAGACGGTGAGACCCAGTACTTC.

J is TRBJ2-1 and V is TRBV6-5; 9 positions match TRBD2. From germline, CDR1 is MNHEY and CDR2 SVGAGI. The CDR3 is 15 residues long. The V and J ends lost 5 bases and 7 bases, in that order; junction bases with no gene match: 9. CDR3 protein: CASSLSGGVRNEQFF. The CDR3 DNA sequence: TGTGCCAGCAGTCTTAGCGGGGGCGTAAGGAATGAGCAGTTCTTC.

The chain links TRBV24-1 to TRBJ2-5, with 14 bases that match TRBD2. Trimming took 3 bases from V and 2 from J; bases not matched to a gene: 7. Germline V gene data show CDR1 as KGHDR and CDR2 as SFDVKD. This CDR3 region has 18 residues. The CDR3 DNA reads TGTGCCACCAGTGATCCAGGGGGACTAGCGGGGGCTCAAGAGACCCAGTACTTC. It encodes CATSDPGGLAGAQETQYF.

The chain couples TRBV5-1 to TRBJ2-2, with 8 bases identical to TRBD2. In germline, CDR1 is SGHRS, CDR2 YFSETQ. CDR3 size: 13 residues. The V segment lost 5 bases and the J segment 5 bases; nucleotides outside the gene matches: 2. CDR3 region: CASRRLATGELFF. In nucleotides, the CDR3 is TGCGCCAGCAGGAGACTAGCGACCGGGGAGCTGTTTTTT.

This chain links TRBV4-2 with TRBJ2-7, with 9 bases aligning to TRBD2. Trimming removed 2 bases from V and 7 bases from J; junction bases left unmatched: 9. The germline V gene encodes CDR1 LGHNA and CDR2 YNFKEQ. The CDR3 has 15 residues. The CDR3 protein is CASSQTGVAGVEQYF. DNA for the CDR3: TGTGCCAGCAGCCAAACCGGGGTAGCGGGAGTGGAGCAGTACTTC.

The chain uses TRBV12-3 or TRBV12-4 and TRBJ1-5, with a weak D call TRBD1 (5 bases). Trimming took off 6 bases at V and 5 bases at J, with 11 bases between the two ends. CDR3 length equals 13 residues. The CDR3 nucleotides are TGTGCCAGCAGGCAGGGAGGGGATCAGCCCCAGCATTTT. As protein: CASRQGGDQPQHF.

This rearrangement joins TRBV28 to TRBJ1-4; possibly TRBD1 for D (6 bases). The length of the CDR3 is 15 residues. CDR1 and CDR2 (germline): MDHEN, SYDVKM. Trimming took 10 bases from V and 8 from J, leaving 23 bases between them. The CDR3 DNA reads TGTGCCACCGGACAGCCTGGCGGCCCGGGGGAAAAACTGTTTTTT. The encoded protein is CATGQPGGPGEKLFF.